Listed below are T cell receptor beta chains from one sample, sequenced in a study of T-cell memory formation after mild COVID-19. TCRdb recomputed calls from the 5' RACE reads with MiXCR, one row per CDR3 protein. This sample carries roughly 190,000 distinct CDR3 sequences, more than 25% of them seen once, and the ten largest clones take approximately 10%. Specimen: PBMCs or a T cell subset sorted from them (not recorded which). These receptors were collected from an adult woman who had mild COVID-19 (a few samples of this study predate the infection). Cell type and time point are not known. The conserved cysteine and the conserved F or W are not part of the CDR3 here. Each record gives: CDR3 protein, D gene, V gene. D genes are given only for firm matches.

ASSELATSYNEQF,NA,TRBV2
ASSEAGGSNYGYT,NA,TRBV2
ASSYRRGDSPLH,NA,TRBV6-5
ASRAGTDTQY,NA,TRBV7-3
ASSQGDRMTYEQY,TRBD1,TRBV4-1
ASSFGRSKETQY,NA,TRBV5-1
ASNLVGTGTTEAF,TRBD1,TRBV7-9
ASNGDRGIVVGELF,TRBD1,TRBV7-9
SVEFGGWDNEQF,NA,TRBV29-1
ACSRGAADTQY,NA,TRBV30
ASSQGTGGADRETQY,TRBD1,TRBV3-1
ASSVASGGAEETQY,TRBD2,TRBV9
SVQGVINYGYT,TRBD1,TRBV29-1
ASSPEEGLEETQY,NA,TRBV7-9
ASSLTYSDTSGREETQY,TRBD2,TRBV7-8
ASSYLYEQY,NA,TRBV6-5
ASSSPAGGPDTQY,TRBD2,TRBV11-2
ASSLLNRVGTYEQY,NA,TRBV3-1